These 24 T cell receptor beta chains came from one sample sequenced in a study of Graves' ophthalmopathy and Graves' hyperthyroidism. Amplified material comprised TCR beta CDR3 regions derived from RNA transcripts. In the first round, RT-PCR was carried out with HTBI primers, and a multiplex PCR formed the second round. Each CDR3 protein gets one entry after TCRdb re-called the multiplex PCR reads with MiXCR. The sample lists around 400,000 distinct CDR3 sequences, more than 20% occurring once. The specimen was peripheral blood. The receptors were sampled from a woman in her late teens or twenties with stable Graves' hyperthyroidism.

This clonotype was seen ten or more times. The V and J genes are TRBV12-3 or TRBV12-4 and TRBJ1-2; TRBD1 agrees at 10 bases. Trimming took 4 bases from V and 4 from J; bases not matched to a gene: 3. The CDR3 is 14 amino acids. The CDR3 coding sequence is TGTGCCAGCAGTTACGGACAGGGGGTCTATGGCTACACCTTC. Translated, it gives CASSYGQGVYGYTF.

This clonotype appeared many times. DNA of the CDR3: TGTGCCAGCAGTTACGAGAAGGGCACTGAAGCTTTCTTT. Its protein is CASSYEKGTEAFF. The chain joins TRBV6-5 to TRBJ1-1; the D is unclear. The CDR3 loop spans 13 amino acids. The germline CDR1 and CDR2 sequences are MNHEY and SVGAGI. Between the trimmed V and J ends, which lost 2 bases and 4 bases, there was a span of 8 bases.

The rearrangement joins TRBV11-2 to TRBJ2-5; 12 nucleotides line up with TRBD2. The J segment lost 5 bases and the V segment lost 5 bases, leaving 12 bases of the junction unmatched. The CDR3 loop spans 17 amino acids. The germline V gene has CDR1 SGHAT and CDR2 FQNNGV. The CDR3 loop reads CASSPGLAGRPGETQYF. DNA for the CDR3: TGTGCCAGCAGCCCGGGACTAGCGGGCAGGCCGGGGGAGACCCAGTACTTC. The whole variable domain, filled in from reference TRBV11-2 and TRBJ2-5, reads EAGVAQSPRYKIIEKRQSVAFWCNPISGHATLYWYQQILGQGPKLLIQFQNNGVVDDSQLPKDRFSAERLKGVDSTLKIQPAKLEDSAVYLCASSPGLAGRPGETQYFGPGTRLLVL.

The V call is TRBV5-1, the J call TRBJ2-7; 10 bases line up with TRBD2. V gave up 7 bases and J gave up 5 bases; unmatched junction bases: 9. Germline lookup yields CDR1 SGHRS and CDR2 YFSETQ. The CDR3 length is 14 residues. The CDR3 DNA is TGCGCCAGCTCGGACTTAGCGGGAGGCGACGAGCAGTACTTC. Its translation is CASSDLAGGDEQYF.

Ten or more counts support this clonotype. The chain couples TRBV24-1 to TRBJ1-5; D is unresolved. From germline, CDR1 is KGHDR and CDR2 SFDVKD. The CDR3 loop spans 12 amino acids. The V and J ends lost 3 bases and 7 bases respectively, with 6 bases between them. The CDR3 spells CATSDLPQPQHF. The CDR3 DNA reads TGTGCCACCAGTGATCTTCCCCAGCCCCAGCATTTT.

This clonotype has at least ten counts. The chain recombines TRBV18 with TRBJ2-7; TRBD1 is a possible D gene (5 bases). The CDR3 consists of 14 residues. Germline loops: CDR1 KGHSH, CDR2 LQKENI. V was shortened by 2 bases and J by 0 bases, with 8 bases between the two germline ends. In DNA form, the CDR3 reads TGTGCCAGCTCACCAAGCAGGGACTCCTACGAGCAGTACTTC. This gives the protein CASSPSRDSYEQYF.

The chain joins TRBV11-2 to TRBJ1-1; D call uncertain. This CDR3 has 14 amino acids. The V gene lost 1 base and the J gene lost 8 bases, with 14 bases spanning the gap. Germline values: CDR1 SGHAT, CDR2 FQNNGV. The CDR3 is CASSLGLRPREAFF. CDR3 sequence (DNA): TGTGCCAGCAGCTTAGGTCTTCGCCCCCGCGAAGCTTTCTTT.

The chain has TRBV6-1 and TRBJ1-6; D unclear. The V gene lost 4 bases and the J gene lost 6 bases, with 19 bases spanning the gap. The germline V gene encodes CDR1 MNHNS and CDR2 SASEGT. The CDR3 runs 17 residues. Here the CDR3 reads CASSAWVAHSGNSPLHF. The CDR3 DNA reads as TGTGCCAGCAGTGCGTGGGTAGCCCACAGCGGTAATTCACCCCTCCACTTT.

A word on this clonotype: A read error may explain this, as a much larger clone is one base away. In this CDR3 the conserved last residue, phenylalanine or tryptophan, is missing, so a read error is likely. The V call is TRBV12-3 or TRBV12-4, the J call TRBJ2-2; TRBD1 is a possible D gene (6 bases). Between the trimmed V and J ends, which lost 1 base and 4 bases, there was a span of 7 bases. The CDR3 has 14 residues. CDR3: CASSLGGGTGELFL. In nucleotides, the CDR3 is TGTGCCAGCAGTTTAGGAGGGGGCACCGGGGAGCTGTTTCTT.

This clonotype was detected many times. The chain is built from TRBV12-3 or TRBV12-4 and TRBJ2-7, with no clear D. The length of the CDR3 is 15 residues. Trimming took 4 bases from V and 1 from J, leaving 14 bases between them. The CDR3 sequence: CASSSRLGISYEQYF. In DNA, the CDR3 is TGTGCCAGCAGTTCCCGACTCGGTATATCCTACGAGCAGTACTTC.

This clonotype appeared many times. This rearrangement joins TRBV30 to TRBJ1-1; D gene unclear. The germline gives CDR1 GTSNPN, CDR2 SVGIG (reference sequence). Between the trimmed V and J ends, which lost 0 bases and 7 bases, there was a span of 6 bases. The CDR3 has 11 amino acids. CDR3 in amino acids: CAWSVGVEAFF. DNA for the CDR3: TGTGCCTGGAGTGTAGGAGTTGAAGCTTTCTTT.

A word on this clonotype: The junction does not match germline at one end; this may be a read error. The J gene is TRBJ1-5, the V gene TRBV27; D remains unclear. Germline V lookup: CDR1 MNHEY, CDR2 SMNVEV (reference sequence). This CDR3 is 14 amino acids long. CDR3 DNA: TGTGCCAGCAGTTACGGTCGAAACAATCGGCCCCAGCATTTT. Protein: CASSYGRNNRPQHF.

This clonotype was observed a handful of times. This sequence joins TRBV30 and TRBJ1-4; no clear D. This CDR3 contains 19 residues. CDR1 and CDR2 (germline): GTSNPN, SVGIG (reference sequence). V gave up 0 bases and J gave up 0 bases, with 20 bases separating them. This CDR3 is CAWSVYPGRLFATNEKLFF. CDR3 nucleotide sequence: TGTGCCTGGAGTGTATATCCCGGACGGCTCTTTGCAACTAATGAAAAACTGTTTTTT.

This clonotype was counted at least ten times. The DNA for the CDR3 is TGTGCCACCAGCAGAGATGCACAGGGGACGGGGGAGACCCAGTACTTC. This translates into CATSRDAQGTGETQYF. This chain joins TRBV15 and TRBJ2-5, with 7 bases aligning to TRBD1. Germline V gene lookup returns CDR1 LNHNV and CDR2 YYDKDF (reference sequence). The CDR3 length is 16 residues. Losses at the gene ends were 0 bases for V and 5 bases for J; bases not matched to a gene: 9.

This clonotype appeared many times. The chain combines TRBV18 with TRBJ1-1, with 8 nucleotides matching TRBD1. The CDR3 totals 15 residues. Germline CDR1 is KGHSH and CDR2 is LQKENI. With V trimmed by 5 bases and J by 1 base, 6 bases remained unmatched. The CDR3 loop reads CASSSRQGTNTEAFF. In DNA, the CDR3 is TGTGCCAGCTCATCCAGACAGGGGACGAACACTGAAGCTTTCTTT.

This clonotype was seen many times. The chain joins TRBV30 to TRBJ2-5; D is unclear. Trimming shortened V by 2 bases and J by 4 bases, and 5 bases separated the two germline ends. This CDR3 has 11 amino acids. CDR1 is GTSNPN, CDR2 SVGIG, per germline (reference sequence). This CDR3 is CAWSLIETQYF. For the CDR3, the DNA is TGTGCCTGGAGTTTAATAGAGACCCAGTACTTC. The full variable domain, with the rest looked up from reference TRBV30 and TRBJ2-5, is SQTIHQWPATLVQPVGSPLSLECTVEGTSNPNLYWYRQAAGRGLQLLFYSVGIGQISSEVPQNLSASRPQDRQFILSSKKLLLSDSGFYLCAWSLIETQYFGPGTRLLVL.

This chain links TRBV19 with TRBJ1-1; D ambiguous. V dropped 4 bases and J dropped 7 bases, with 16 bases sitting between them. Looked up from germline, CDR1 is LNHDA and CDR2 is SQIVND (reference sequence). The CDR3 is 14 residues long. The CDR3 protein is CASSKGEGFSEAFF. CDR3 DNA sequence: TGTGCCAGTAGTAAAGGAGAAGGGTTTAGTGAAGCTTTCTTT.

This clonotype was counted many times. The chain joins TRBV30 to TRBJ1-1; possibly TRBD1 for D (5 bases). The germline V and J ends were trimmed by 4 bases and 11 bases, with 23 bases remaining between them. This CDR3 has 14 amino acids. The V gene's germline CDR1 is GTSNPN and CDR2 SVGIG (reference sequence). Here the CDR3 DNA reads TGTGCCTGGAAGGCCGGGGGGGATAGGTCAGCTGCTTTCTTT. Amino acid sequence: CAWKAGGDRSAAFF.

The chain has TRBV18 and TRBJ1-1; D is possibly TRBD1 (6 bases). CDR3 length: 16 residues. Germline loops: CDR1 KGHSH, CDR2 LQKENI. Trimming stripped 3 bases from V and 1 base from J, with 15 bases between. The CDR3 reads CASSPSNRAKNTEAFF. The CDR3 nucleotides read TGTGCCAGCTCACCCTCAAACAGGGCAAAGAACACTGAAGCTTTCTTT. The variable domain in full, completed from reference TRBV18 and TRBJ1-1, reads NAGVMQNPRHLVRRRGQEARLRCSPMKGHSHVYWYRQLPEEGLKFMVYLQKENIIDESGMPKERFSAEFPKEGPSILRIQQVVRGDSAAYFCASSPSNRAKNTEAFFGQGTRLTVV.

This clonotype has at least ten counts. The V call is TRBV27, the J call TRBJ1-3; D ambiguous. The CDR3 totals 16 residues. The ends were cut back, 0 bases at V and 0 bases at J, with 9 bases in the middle. Germline CDR1 reads MNHEY; CDR2 reads SMNVEV (reference sequence). In DNA, the CDR3 is TGTGCCAGCAGTTTATCTACTGGAAGCTCTGGAAACACCATATATTTT. Its protein product is CASSLSTGSSGNTIYF.

This clonotype was picked up many times. The genes are TRBV5-1 and TRBJ1-1; tentative D call: TRBD1 (6 bases). Germline V gene sequence: CDR1 SGHRS, CDR2 YFSETQ. V lost 0 bases to trimming and J lost 1 base, with 10 bases between them. The CDR3 length is 15 residues. This CDR3 is CASSLGQAANTEAFF. CDR3 bases: TGCGCCAGCAGCTTGGGACAGGCGGCGAACACTGAAGCTTTCTTT.

At least ten counts were recorded for this clonotype. The chain joins TRBV20-1 to TRBJ2-7; D assignment may be TRBD1 or TRBD2 (6 bases each). The CDR3 spans 16 residues. Germline loops: CDR1 DFQATT, CDR2 SNEGSKA (reference sequence). The CDR3 DNA follows: TGCAACTGCTACAGGGTGGAAGCGGGCATCTCCTACGAGCAGTACTTC. Translation: CNCYRVEAGISYEQYF.

This clonotype turned up a few times. The genes are TRBV20-1 and TRBJ2-5; 7 bases line up with TRBD1. Germline V gene data show CDR1 as DFQATT and CDR2 as SNEGSKA (reference sequence). V lost 0 bases, J lost 3 bases, and 4 bases stayed unmatched. The CDR3 is made up of 14 amino acids. The CDR3 here is CSARDSGTEETQYF. CDR3 bases: TGCAGTGCTAGAGATAGTGGGACAGAAGAGACCCAGTACTTC.

This clonotype was counted ten times or more. The chain couples TRBV6-1 to TRBJ2-7; D remains unclear. The V gene's germline CDR1 is MNHNS and CDR2 SASEGT. The CDR3 is 13 residues long. V lost 5 bases to trimming and J lost 5 bases, with 13 bases between them. The CDR3 spells CASSRTPSNEQYF. CDR3 DNA sequence: TGTGCCAGCAGTCGAACTCCCAGCAACGAGCAGTACTTC.